The rows below give T cell receptor beta chains drawn from one sample of a study of blood T cell repertoires in COVID-19. TCRdb's table, derived via immunoSEQ multiplex PCR, lists solely in-frame clones and lacks some. This table has tens of thousands of clones, about 87% appearing once. The sequenced sample consisted of peripheral blood. These receptors came from a woman between 50 and 59 years old with acute or convalescent COVID-19. The CDR3 runs from the conserved cysteine through the conserved F or W. Each record gives: D gene, V gene, clone size, J gene, CDR3 DNA, CDR3 protein. D genes are given only for firm matches. Size is stated for part of the rows, as once, few or many counts, or as a class when the clone is expanded.

D gene: TRBD1; V gene: TRBV5-4; clone size: -; J gene: TRBJ2-2; CDR3 DNA: TGTGCCAGCAGCCCATTACAGGGGGCGGCCGGGGAGCTGTTTTTT; CDR3 protein: CASSPLQGAAGELFF
D gene: -; V gene: TRBV28; clone size: -; J gene: TRBJ1-1; CDR3 DNA: TGTGCCAGCATGTGGGCGAACACTGAAGCTTTCTTT; CDR3 protein: CASMWANTEAFF
D gene: TRBD1; V gene: TRBV18; clone size: once; J gene: TRBJ1-4; CDR3 DNA: TGTGCCAGCTCACCCTCCGGGACAGGGGTGGAAAAACTGTTTTTT; CDR3 protein: CASSPSGTGVEKLFF
D gene: TRBD1; V gene: TRBV4-3; clone size: -; J gene: TRBJ1-1; CDR3 DNA: TGCGCCAGCAGCCTAGGACAGGGAATAGATGGTGAAGCTTTCTTT; CDR3 protein: CASSLGQGIDGEAFF
D gene: TRBD2; V gene: TRBV6-5; clone size: once; J gene: TRBJ2-2; CDR3 DNA: TGTGCCAGCAGAAGACCGGGACTAGCGATATGGGAGCTGTTTTTT; CDR3 protein: CASRRPGLAIWELFF
D gene: TRBD1; V gene: TRBV7-9; clone size: -; J gene: TRBJ1-5; CDR3 DNA: TGTGCCAGCAGCCCGGGACAGGGAGAGAGACAGCCCCAGCATTTT; CDR3 protein: CASSPGQGERQPQHF
D gene: TRBD2; V gene: TRBV14; clone size: -; J gene: TRBJ2-4; CDR3 DNA: TGTGCCAGCAGCCAAGGTGGACTAGCGGGCCTAGCCAAAAACATTCAGTACTTC; CDR3 protein: CASSQGGLAGLAKNIQYF
D gene: -; V gene: TRBV30; clone size: -; J gene: TRBJ1-1; CDR3 DNA: TGTGCCTGGACAGGGCGCGAGAACACTGAAGCTTTCTTT; CDR3 protein: CAWTGRENTEAFF
D gene: TRBD1; V gene: TRBV5-1; clone size: few; J gene: TRBJ2-7; CDR3 DNA: TGCGCCAGCAGCTCCCCCGCGACAGGGACCTACGAGCAGTACTTC; CDR3 protein: CASSSPATGTYEQYF
D gene: -; V gene: TRBV7-2; clone size: -; J gene: TRBJ2-7; CDR3 DNA: TGTGCCAGCAGCTTAACACATGGACTCGGCTACGAGCAGTACTTC; CDR3 protein: CASSLTHGLGYEQYF
D gene: -; V gene: TRBV6-5; clone size: -; J gene: TRBJ1-4; CDR3 DNA: TGTGCCAGCAGTTATATTGTGGGGGGTCATGAAAAACTGTTTTTT; CDR3 protein: CASSYIVGGHEKLFF
D gene: TRBD2; V gene: TRBV5-1; clone size: few; J gene: TRBJ2-3; CDR3 DNA: TGCGCCAGCAGCTTGTTCCTAGCGGGAGAAGATACGCAGTATTTT; CDR3 protein: CASSLFLAGEDTQYF